This T cell receptor (beta chain) came from a study of T cells in Graves' hyperthyroidism and ophthalmopathy. This clonotype was counted ten times or more. Its antigen is not known. Study findings and constraints: From stable hyperthyroidism, ophthalmopathy was separated by a 13 V-J model. The model anticipated ophthalmopathy a median about 7 months pre-onset.

Stable Graves' hyperthyroidism meant no ophthalmopathy progression within 18 months. With a duration under 2 months, the hyperthyroidism was newly diagnosed in patients aged 18 to 65. V trimming: 5 bases; J trimming: 3 bases; junction bases outside the gene matches: 7. This CDR3 is built from 14 residues. The germline V gene has CDR1 SGHTA and CDR2 FQGNSA. Amplified regions were TCR beta CDR3 sequences from RNA transcripts. An initial round of RT-PCR targeting the TCR CDR3 relied on the HTBI primer set. TCRdb fed the multiplex PCR reads into MiXCR, producing one record per CDR3 protein. The sample lists approximately 590,000 distinct CDR3 sequences; approximately 14% were seen once.

The chain employs TRBV7-2 and TRBJ2-7, with TRBD2 matching 7 bases. The receptor was derived from a woman aged 30 to 39 with Graves' hyperthyroidism. Sequencing was carried out using blood. The DNA of the CDR3 is TGTGCCAGCAGCCGGGAGGAGGTGGGCTACGAGCAGTACTTC. This sequence encodes CASSREEVGYEQYF.